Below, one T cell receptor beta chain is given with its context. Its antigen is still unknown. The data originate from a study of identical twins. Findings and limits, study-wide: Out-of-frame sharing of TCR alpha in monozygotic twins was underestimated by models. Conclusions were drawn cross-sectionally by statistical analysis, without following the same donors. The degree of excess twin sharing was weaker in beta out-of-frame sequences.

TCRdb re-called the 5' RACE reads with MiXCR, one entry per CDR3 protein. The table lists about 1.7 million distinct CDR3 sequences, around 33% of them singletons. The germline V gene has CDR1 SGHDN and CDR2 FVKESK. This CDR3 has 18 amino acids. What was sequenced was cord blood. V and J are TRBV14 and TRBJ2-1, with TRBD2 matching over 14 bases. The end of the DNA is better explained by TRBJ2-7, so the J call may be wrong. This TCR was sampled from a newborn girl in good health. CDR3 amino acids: CASSLGLAGGLSYNEQYF. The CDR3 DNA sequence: TGTGCCAGCAGCCTCGGACTAGCGGGAGGACTTTCCTACAATGAGCAGTACTTC.